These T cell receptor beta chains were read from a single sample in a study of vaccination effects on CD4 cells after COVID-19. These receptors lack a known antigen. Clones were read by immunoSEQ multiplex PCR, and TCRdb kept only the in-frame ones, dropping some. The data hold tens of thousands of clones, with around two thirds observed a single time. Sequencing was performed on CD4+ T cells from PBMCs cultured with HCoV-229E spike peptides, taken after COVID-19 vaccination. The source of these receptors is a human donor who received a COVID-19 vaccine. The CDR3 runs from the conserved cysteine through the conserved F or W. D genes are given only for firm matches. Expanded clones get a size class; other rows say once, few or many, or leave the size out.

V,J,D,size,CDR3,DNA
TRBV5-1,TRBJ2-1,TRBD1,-,CASGPGGQGHRNEQFF,TGCGCCAGCGGCCCCGGGGGACAGGGTCATCGCAATGAGCAGTTCTTC
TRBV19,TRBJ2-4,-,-,CASCEQGMRDIQYF,TGTGCCAGTTGTGAACAGGGAATGAGGGACATTCAGTACTTC
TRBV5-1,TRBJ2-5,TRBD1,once,CASSRTGDYQETQYF,TGCGCCAGCAGTCGGACAGGGGATTACCAAGAGACCCAGTACTTC
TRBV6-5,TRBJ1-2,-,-,CASRVSNYGYTF,TGTGCCAGCAGAGTCAGTAACTATGGCTACACCTTC
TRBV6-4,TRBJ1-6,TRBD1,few,CASRDTGASYNSPLHF,TGTGCCAGCAGAGATACAGGGGCTTCGTATAATTCACCCCTCCACTTT
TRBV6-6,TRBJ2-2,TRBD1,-,CASSLKFQGAMNTGELFF,TGTGCCAGCAGTCTTAAATTCCAGGGGGCGATGAACACCGGGGAGCTGTTTTTT
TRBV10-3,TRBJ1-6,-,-,CAISAAVYNSPLHF,TGTGCCATCAGTGCGGCAGTCTATAATTCACCCCTCCACTTT
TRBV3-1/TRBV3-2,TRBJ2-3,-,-,CASSQEGDTQYF,TGTGCCAGCAGCCAAGAGGGAGATACGCAGTATTTT
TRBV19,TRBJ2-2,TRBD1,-,CASSLTGDTGELFF,TGTGCCAGTAGTCTCACAGGGGACACCGGGGAGCTGTTTTTT
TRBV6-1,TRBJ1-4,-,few,CASSKARGLANEKLFF,TGTGCCAGCAGTAAAGCCCGTGGGCTGGCTAATGAAAAACTGTTTTTT
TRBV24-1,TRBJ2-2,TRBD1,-,CATSDPGQGATGELFF,TGTGCCACCAGTGATCCGGGACAGGGGGCGACCGGGGAGCTGTTTTTT
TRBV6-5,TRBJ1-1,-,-,CASRWGRGRTEAFF,TGTGCCAGCAGATGGGGGCGTGGGAGAACTGAAGCTTTCTTT
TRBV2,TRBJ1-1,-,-,CASSIYLNTEAFF,TGTGCCAGCAGTATCTACTTGAACACTGAAGCTTTCTTT
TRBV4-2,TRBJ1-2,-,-,CASSQRTHTAGYTF,TGTGCCAGCAGCCAACGGACTCACACGGCGGGCTACACCTTC
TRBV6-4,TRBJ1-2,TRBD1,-,CASSDGTGQGYTF,TGTGCCAGCAGTGACGGGACAGGGCAAGGCTACACCTTC
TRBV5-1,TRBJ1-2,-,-,CASSLNRDNYGYTF,TGCGCCAGCAGCTTAAACAGGGATAACTATGGCTACACCTTC
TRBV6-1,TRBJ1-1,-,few,CASSEIVTPNTEAFF,TGTGCCAGCAGTGAAATTGTGACACCCAACACTGAAGCTTTCTTT
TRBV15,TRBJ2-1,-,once,CATRRVGAGLGNEQFF,TGTGCCACCAGGCGAGTGGGGGCCGGGTTAGGGAATGAGCAGTTCTTC
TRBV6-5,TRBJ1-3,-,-,CASRQKYSGNTIYF,TGTGCCAGCAGGCAAAAATACTCTGGAAACACCATATATTTT
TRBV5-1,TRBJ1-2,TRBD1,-,CASTTGTGSYGYTF,TGCGCCAGCACCACGGGGACAGGGAGCTATGGCTACACCTTC
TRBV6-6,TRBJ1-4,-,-,CASSSSKQGPNEKLFF,TGTGCCAGCAGTTCGTCCAAACAGGGACCTAATGAAAAACTGTTTTTT
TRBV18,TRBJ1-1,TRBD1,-,CASSPNDRENTEAFF,TGTGCCAGCTCACCAAACGACAGGGAGAACACTGAAGCTTTCTTT
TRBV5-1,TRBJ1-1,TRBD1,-,CASSLYPLTGGNTEAFF,TGCGCCAGCAGCTTATACCCTTTAACAGGGGGCAACACTGAAGCTTTCTTT
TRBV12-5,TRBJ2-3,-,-,CASGLSGTDTQYF,TGTGCTAGTGGTTTGTCGGGTACAGATACGCAGTATTTT
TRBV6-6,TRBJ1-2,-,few,CATALRGNGYTF,TGTGCCACCGCCCTGAGGGGAAATGGCTACACCTTC
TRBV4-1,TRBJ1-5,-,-,CASSQGGSQGSQPQHF,TGCGCCAGCAGCCAAGGGGGAAGTCAGGGAAGTCAGCCCCAGCATTTT
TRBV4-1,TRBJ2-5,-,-,CASSQRPDGRETQYF,TGCGCCAGCAGCCAACGACCCGACGGGCGAGAGACCCAGTACTTC
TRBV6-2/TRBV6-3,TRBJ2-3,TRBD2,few,CASSATSDADTQYF,TGTGCCAGCAGCGCGACTAGCGACGCAGATACGCAGTATTTT
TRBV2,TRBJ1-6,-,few,CASSNNPGPRVYSPLHF,TGTGCCAGCAGTAATAATCCGGGACCGAGGGTTTATTCACCCCTCCACTTT
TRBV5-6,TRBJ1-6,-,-,CASSLGNSPLHF,TGTGCCAGCAGCTTGGGCAATTCACCCCTCCACTTT
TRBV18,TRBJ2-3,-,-,CASSSRDTQYF,TGTGCCAGCTCGTCACGGGATACGCAGTATTTT
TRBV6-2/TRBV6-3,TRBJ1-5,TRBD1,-,CASSRALKGQGSNQPQHF,TGTGCCAGCAGTCGTGCGCTTAAGGGACAGGGGAGCAATCAGCCCCAGCATTTT
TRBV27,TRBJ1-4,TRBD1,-,CASRRQGAEEKLFF,TGTGCCAGCAGAAGACAGGGGGCGGAGGAAAAACTGTTTTTT
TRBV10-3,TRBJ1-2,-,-,CAISELQSWDGYTF,TGTGCCATCAGTGAGTTGCAGAGTTGGGATGGCTACACCTTC
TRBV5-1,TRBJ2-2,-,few,CASSLAPTGELFF,TGCGCCAGCAGCTTGGCACCTACCGGGGAGCTGTTTTTT